The text below deals with one T cell receptor (beta chain). This specimen belongs to a study of blood T cell repertoires in COVID-19. About the study: COVID-19 samples, acute and convalescent, were from the United States, Italy and Spain. From T cells, B-cell-depleted T cells, or PBMCs came the material, which was cDNA or gDNA.

As processed by the authors: Scientists estimated how many nucleated cells there were by amplifying reference gene primers. Produced via immunoSEQ multiplex PCR; TCRdb's table is partial and in-frame only. That table supplies the V and J calls and clone size; D and trimming were determined from the DNA. This table has 100,000 or so clones, 90% to 95% appearing once. The CDR3 sequence is 16 residues long. Trimming took 0 bases from V and 6 from J; bases not matched to a gene: 8. Per germline, CDR1 SEHNR and CDR2 FQNEAQ (reference sequence). The genes are TRBV7-9 and TRBJ2-1; 7 bases fit TRBD1. Sequenced: peripheral blood. The clonotype originates from a man aged 55 to 70 with acute or convalescent COVID-19. The CDR3 spells CASSLAWDRSRNEQFF. The CDR3, as DNA: TGTGCCAGCAGCTTAGCATGGGACAGAAGTCGCAATGAGCAGTTCTTC.